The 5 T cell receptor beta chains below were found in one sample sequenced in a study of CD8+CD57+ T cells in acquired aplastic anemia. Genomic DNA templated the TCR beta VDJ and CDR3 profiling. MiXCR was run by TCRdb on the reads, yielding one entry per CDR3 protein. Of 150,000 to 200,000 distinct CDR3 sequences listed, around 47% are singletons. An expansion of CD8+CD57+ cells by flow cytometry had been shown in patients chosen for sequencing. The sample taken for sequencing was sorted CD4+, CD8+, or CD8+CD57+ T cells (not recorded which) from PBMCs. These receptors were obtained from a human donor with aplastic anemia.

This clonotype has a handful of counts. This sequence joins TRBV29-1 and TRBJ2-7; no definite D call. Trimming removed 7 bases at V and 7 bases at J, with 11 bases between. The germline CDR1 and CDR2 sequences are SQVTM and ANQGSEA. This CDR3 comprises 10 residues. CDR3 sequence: CSAKVGEQYF. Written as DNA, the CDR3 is TGCAGCGCCAAAGTGGGGGAGCAGTACTTC.

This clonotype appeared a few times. In DNA, the CDR3 is TGTGCCAGCAGCCAGCTACTACAGGGATACATTAACACCGGGGAGCTGTTTTTT. It is translated as CASSQLLQGYINTGELFF. The chain has TRBV4-2 and TRBJ2-2, with D maybe TRBD1 (6 bases). Germline V gives CDR1 LGHNA, CDR2 YNFKEQ. V shed 3 bases and J shed 2 bases, with 19 bases lying between them. This CDR3 spans 18 amino acids.

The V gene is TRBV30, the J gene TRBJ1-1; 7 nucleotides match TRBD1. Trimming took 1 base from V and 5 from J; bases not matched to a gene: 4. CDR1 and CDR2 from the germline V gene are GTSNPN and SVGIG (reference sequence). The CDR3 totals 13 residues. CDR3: CAWSADRITEAFF. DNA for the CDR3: TGTGCCTGGAGTGCGGACAGGATAACTGAAGCTTTCTTT.

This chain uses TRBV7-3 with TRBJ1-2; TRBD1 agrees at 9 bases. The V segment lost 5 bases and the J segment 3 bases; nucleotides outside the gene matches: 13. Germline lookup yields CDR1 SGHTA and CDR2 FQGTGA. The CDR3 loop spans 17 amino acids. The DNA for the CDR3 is TGTGCCAGCAGCCGTACAGGGGGCCCGGCGAGGGACTATGGCTACACCTTC. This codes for CASSRTGGPARDYGYTF.

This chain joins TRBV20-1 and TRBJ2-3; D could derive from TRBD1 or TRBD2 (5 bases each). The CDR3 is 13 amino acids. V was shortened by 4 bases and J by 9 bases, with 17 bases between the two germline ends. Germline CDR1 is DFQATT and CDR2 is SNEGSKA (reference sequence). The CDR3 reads CSAIYEGRDTQYF. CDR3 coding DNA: TGCAGTGCTATCTATGAGGGCAGGGACACGCAGTATTTT.